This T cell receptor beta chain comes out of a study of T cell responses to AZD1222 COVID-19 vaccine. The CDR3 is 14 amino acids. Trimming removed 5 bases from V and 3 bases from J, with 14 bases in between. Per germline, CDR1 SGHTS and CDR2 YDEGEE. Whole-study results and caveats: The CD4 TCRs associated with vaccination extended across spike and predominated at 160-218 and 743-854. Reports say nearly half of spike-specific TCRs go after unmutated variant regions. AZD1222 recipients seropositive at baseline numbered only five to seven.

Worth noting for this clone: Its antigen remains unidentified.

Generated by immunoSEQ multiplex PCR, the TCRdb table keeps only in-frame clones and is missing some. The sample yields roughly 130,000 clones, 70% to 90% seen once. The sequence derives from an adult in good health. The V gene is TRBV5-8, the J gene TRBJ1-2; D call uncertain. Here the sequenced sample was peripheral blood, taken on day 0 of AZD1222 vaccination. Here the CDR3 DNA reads TGTGCCAGCAGATCAACCGGGCAGGACTATGGCTACACCTTC. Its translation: CASRSTGQDYGYTF.